A single T cell receptor beta chain is shown here with its context. Its recognized antigen is unknown. Base qualities are missing; no much larger clone stands one base away. This record belongs to a study of T cell repertoires in cytomegalovirus infection (dated by TCRdb to about 2019). For the study in its entirety: The HLA type of each donor mattered for the analysis, because public TCR beta signatures pointed to carriage of CMV infection along with the matching HLA type.

What the work shows at the level of the full study, not this receptor alone: In both this cohort and an independent cohort of 350 or so donors, the cumulative frequency of public TCR beta family members distinguished carriers of CMV infection plus the relevant HLA type. The ex vivo response was dominated by HLA-C-restricted CMV-specific TCR beta clonotypes, which also provided the single most frequent clonotype in two of eight donors.

Instrument used: Illumina HiSeq 1500. TCRdb ran its own pipeline on the public reads, namely fastp trimming at Q25 and MiXCR clone calling, and kept in-frame beta chains. One record per CDR3 amino acid sequence lists the most common genes and DNA. The sample includes approximately 180,000 distinct CDR3 sequences, with roughly a sixth observed a single time. The ten largest make up 20% to 25% of the sample. The trim is 6 bases for V and 7 bases for J, with a gap of 1 base between the germline ends. CDR1 and CDR2 are drawn from the germline V gene: SQVTM, ANQGSEA. The cysteine opens and the phenylalanine closes a CDR3 of 9 amino acids. Kept here is only the CDR3 DNA, which spans 27 bases and is read in frame from base 1.

The material sequenced was CD8+ T cells from PBMCs. The V gene is TRBV29-1 and the J gene is TRBJ1-6, with no confident D gene call. This TCR derives from a human donor in good health (CMV status not recorded). Some clones in this sample may be carry-over from other donors' samples. This receptor has the CDR3 CSVNSPLHF. The DNA sequence is as follows: TGCAGCGTGAATTCACCCCTCCACTTT. Extended through the reference TRBV29-1 and TRBJ1-6 proteins, this CDR3 yields the full variable domain: SAVISQKPSRDICQRGTSLTIQCQVDSQVTMMFWYRQQPGQSLTLIATANQGSEATYESGFVIDKFPISRPNLTFSTLTVSNMSPEDSSIYLCSVNSPLHFGNGTRLTVT.